The T cell receptor beta chain described here comes from a study of shared clonotypes between healthy human individuals (TCRdb year 2020). About the study as a whole: A couple of women and a few men aged 18 to 49 years were included in the cohort. Blood TCR repertoires of about five healthy adults were deeply sequenced to estimate repertoire size and the extent of clonotype sharing between individuals. Different laboratories and diverse techniques were used to prepare libraries and sequence TCR repertoires, to increase sequencing depth and limit assay-specific biases. Each donor's leukapheresis produced roughly between about 0.8 and 10 billion PBMCs.

Taken from the germline V gene, the CDR1 and CDR2 loops are SGHAT and FQNNGV. Germline trimming amounts to 0 bases on V and 4 bases on J, with 4 as the count of junction bases outside the gene matches. The CDR3 runs 15 amino acids, cysteine and phenylalanine included. Here the CDR3 DNA is all that survives: 45 bases in frame from base 1. TCR CDR3 regions were amplified from genomic DNA by multiplex PCR using the deep immunoSEQ assay. For each cell subset, the extracted genomic DNA was distributed evenly across all wells of several immunoSEQ 96-well plates, and each plate served as one replicate. For unsorted PBMC, each replicate PCR was loaded with 300 ng genomic DNA, equivalent to 25,000 to 35,000 T cell genomes. Genomic DNA from unsorted PBMC was sequenced over ten immunoSEQ deep assay plates. Purified libraries were measured with a Qubit 3.0 fluorometer, size-checked on a Bioanalyzer 2100, and measured again with the KAPA Library Quantification kit. A separate single-read 150-cycle Illumina NextSeq 550 flow cell was used to sequence each immunoSEQ 96-well plate. On the authors' methods: Because the immunoSEQ output included only junctional sequences and no quality scores, the filtering could not be the same as the filtering used for full-length reads. To assign V/J genes and CDR3, sequences were annotated against IMGT germline references using PyIR, a Python wrapper for IgBLAST v1.9. Reads were filtered out if the reads had weak V/J assignments (E-value above 1e-6), no CDR3, stop codons, out-of-frame junctions, or ambiguous translated residues. A V3J clonotype was defined by an identical inferred V gene, J gene, and CDR3 amino acid sequence. Percentage overlap between repertoires was calculated by dividing the number of shared unique clonotypes by the size of the smaller repertoire. Repertoire richness was assessed with RTK rarefaction, the Chao1 estimator, and Recon v2.1 estimates of unobserved clonotypes. What TCRdb holds here is the immuneACCESS table cut down to in-frame rearrangements. Part of the clones is not present; checked against another copy, under half of the missing clones reflect an unresolved V gene, and the others are unexplained. Clonal size and the V and J genes are those of that table, whereas D and trimming came from the DNA. The sample table shows approximately 500,000 clones, and 79% are seen once. Together, the top ten hold 10% to 15% of the sample.

Worth noting for this clone: This receptor's antigen is unknown. Base qualities were left out, and no much larger clone turns up one base away.

The donors were healthy, HIV-negative adults who had no recently reported acute infections or vaccinations. Every donor was a Caucasian adult residing in Nashville, Tennessee, USA. In the unsorted samples, 85 million to 100 million PBMCs were counted, and genomic DNA was extracted using the QIAamp DNA Blood Mini kit. Blood was collected by leukapheresis, and PBMCs were isolated by Ficoll-Histopaque density gradient centrifugation and then cryopreserved in liquid nitrogen vapor phase. General study outcomes and caveats: Because the study included a small number of donors, the genetic and exposure-history diversity represented was limited. Sampling was restricted to blood, and TCR repertoires in tissues likely differ from the TCR repertoires found in blood. Pairwise subsampling led to the expectation that sequencing depth would affect the degree of clonotype sharing among donors.

Sequenced material: PBMCs. The rearrangement combines TRBV11-2 with TRBJ2-7; TRBD2 matches 9 bases in the middle. This clonotype was obtained from a woman between 35 and 50 years old in good health. Some clones in this sample may be carry-over from other donors' samples. The DNA sequence follows: TGTGCCAGCAGCTTAGATGTAGCGGGAGCGTACGAGCAGTACTTC. Its protein is CASSLDVAGAYEQYF.